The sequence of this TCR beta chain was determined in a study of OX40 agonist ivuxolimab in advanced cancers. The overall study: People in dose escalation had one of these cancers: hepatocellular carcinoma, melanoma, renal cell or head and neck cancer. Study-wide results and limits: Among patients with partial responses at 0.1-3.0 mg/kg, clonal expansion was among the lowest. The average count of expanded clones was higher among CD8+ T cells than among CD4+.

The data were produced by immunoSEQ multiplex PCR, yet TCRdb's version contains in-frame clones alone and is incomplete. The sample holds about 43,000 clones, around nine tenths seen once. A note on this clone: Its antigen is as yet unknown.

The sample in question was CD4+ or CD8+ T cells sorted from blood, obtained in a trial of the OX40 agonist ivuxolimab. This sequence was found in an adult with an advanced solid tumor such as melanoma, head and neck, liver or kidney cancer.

The CDR3 region has the DNA TGTGCCAGCAGCGTATACTCAAGCACAGATACGCAGTATTTT. As protein: CASSVYSSTDTQYF. The chain has TRBV9 and TRBJ2-3; D remains unclear. This CDR3 is built from 14 residues. Germline values: CDR1 SGDLS, CDR2 YYNGEE. V was trimmed by 1 base and J by 0 bases, leaving 6 bases between them.